This TCR beta chain is from a study of CD8 T cells in ankylosing spondylitis. Study-level points and caveats: From matched ankylosing spondylitis synovial fluid, disease-linked clones were reportedly recovered at significantly enriched levels.

The V and J ends lost 6 bases and 6 bases respectively, with 11 bases between them. The CDR3 runs to 12 residues. CDR1 and CDR2 (germline): SGHKS, YYEKEE (reference sequence). TCRdb itself ran the 5' RACE reads through MiXCR, one entry per CDR3 protein. The data contain fewer than 200,000 distinct CDR3 sequences, around 9.6% of them singletons. This clonotype was counted a few times. Its specificity is not known. This TCR was sampled from a female donor with ankylosing spondylitis or in good health (not recorded which). Specimen: blood, either unsorted or a sorted T cell fraction (not recorded which). This chain joins TRBV5-5 and TRBJ2-3; unclear D gene. CDR3 sequence: CASTSPRDTQYF. As DNA, the CDR3 is TGTGCCAGCACCTCACCTAGGGATACGCAGTATTTT. Combining the CDR3 with reference TRBV5-5 and TRBJ2-3 gives the whole variable domain DAGVTQSPTHLIKTRGQQVTLRCSPISGHKSVSWYQQVLGQGPQFIFQYYEKEERGRGNFPDRFSARQFPNYSSELNVNALLLGDSALYLCASTSPRDTQYFGPGTRLTVL.